These 24 T cell receptor beta chains originate from one sample sequenced in a study of PD-1 blockade in classical Hodgkin lymphoma. Data came from immunoSEQ multiplex PCR; TCRdb stores just in-frame clones and leaves some out. Of roughly 100,000 clones in the sample, about 93% are singletons; the top ten hold roughly 1.9%. Regarding time point: cycle 4 day 1 (C4D1), after about 6 weeks of nivolumab. Brentuximab vedotin exposure varied among the patients, all of whom had relapsed after autologous stem cell transplantation. The source material was peripheral blood mononuclear cells (PBMCs), sampled before the fourth cycle of nivolumab. The source of these receptors is a human donor with classical Hodgkin lymphoma.

V and J are TRBV28 and TRBJ1-5; 10 bases line up with TRBD1. Germline CDR1 MDHEN, CDR2 SYDVKM. CDR3 size: 16 residues. J gave up 6 bases and V 7 bases, and 12 bases lay outside the gene matches. The CDR3 DNA follows: TGTGCCAGCACTCCAGTCGGGACAGGGGTTCCTCAGCCCCAGCATTTT. It codes for CASTPVGTGVPQPQHF.

V usage is TRBV4-2 and J usage is TRBJ1-2; TRBD1 aligns across 8 bases. Germline CDR1 reads LGHNA; CDR2 reads YNFKEQ. J gave up 3 bases and V 3 bases, and 0 bases lay outside the gene matches. The CDR3 runs to 13 residues. In DNA, the CDR3 is TGTGCCAGCAGCCAGGACAGGGACTATGGCTACACCTTC. Its protein is CASSQDRDYGYTF.

In DNA, the CDR3 is TGTGCCAGCAGTTACCGGGGCTCGGGGATTCAAGAGACCCAGTACTTC. This gives the protein CASSYRGSGIQETQYF. The chain uses TRBV6-6 and TRBJ2-5, with D tentatively TRBD1 or TRBD2 (5 bases each). The CDR3 is made up of 16 amino acids. Looked up from germline, CDR1 is MNHNY and CDR2 is SVGAGI (reference sequence). The V end was cut by 2 bases, the J end by 2 bases, with 15 bases between.

The J gene is TRBJ2-7, the V gene TRBV5-1; tentative D call: TRBD2 (6 bases). Germline values: CDR1 SGHRS, CDR2 YFSETQ. The CDR3 spans 14 residues. Trimming cost V 0 bases and J 3 bases, with 10 bases left between them. CDR3 region: CASSLVSGGYEQYF. CDR3 in DNA: TGCGCCAGCAGCTTGGTGTCCGGGGGCTACGAGCAGTACTTC.

This clone appeared a single time. The J gene is TRBJ2-4, the V gene TRBV27, with 8 bases that match TRBD1. Germline CDR1 is MNHEY and CDR2 is SMNVEV (reference sequence). The CDR3 sequence is 16 residues long. V dropped 5 bases and J dropped 1; count of bases not matched to a gene: 7. CDR3 in amino acids: CASSMQGARAKNIQYF. CDR3 nucleotide sequence: TGTGCCAGCAGTATGCAGGGGGCGCGTGCCAAAAACATTCAGTACTTC.

The genes are TRBV29-1 and TRBJ1-1, with a possible D match to TRBD1 (5 bases). V was shortened by 1 base and J by 5 bases, with 14 bases between the two germline ends. The CDR3 spans 14 residues. Per germline, CDR1 SQVTM and CDR2 ANQGSEA. CDR3 amino acids: CSVEVGATGTEAFF. The CDR3 DNA follows: TGCAGCGTTGAAGTAGGGGCCACGGGGACTGAAGCTTTCTTT.

This chain connects TRBV5-6 to TRBJ1-5, with 7 bases aligning to TRBD1. Trimming cost V 4 bases and J 3 bases; bases outside gene matches: 7. The germline V gene has CDR1 SGHDT and CDR2 YYEEEE. The CDR3 runs to 15 residues. The CDR3 here is CASSRWDSSNQPQHF. CDR3 nucleotides: TGTGCCAGCAGCCGGTGGGACAGCTCCAATCAGCCCCAGCATTTT.

V usage is TRBV7-9 and J usage is TRBJ2-1; perhaps TRBD2 as D (6 bases). Trimming pared 5 bases from V and 6 bases from J, leaving 14 bases between. The CDR3 is made up of 14 amino acids. Germline-derived CDR1 and CDR2 are SEHNR and FQNEAQ (reference sequence). For the CDR3, the DNA is TGTGCCAGCAGCAGCAGACTAGAGTCCAATGAGCAGTTCTTC. It encodes CASSSRLESNEQFF.

This chain links TRBV5-1 with TRBJ2-5, with 9 bases identical to TRBD1. The CDR3 is 14 amino acids. Trimming cost V 4 bases and J 5 bases; bases outside gene matches: 6. Germline CDR1 SGHRS, CDR2 YFSETQ. The CDR3 loop reads CASSPGQGSETQYF. CDR3 sequence (DNA): TGCGCCAGCAGCCCGGGACAGGGTTCGGAGACCCAGTACTTC.

The chain employs TRBV11-3 and TRBJ2-2; D is undetermined. V lost 4 bases, J lost 6 bases, and 9 bases lay in between. Germline CDR1 and CDR2: SGHNT and YENEEA. The CDR3 runs 13 residues. This CDR3 reads CASSYLMSGELFF. CDR3 nucleotide sequence: TGTGCCAGCAGCTACCTCATGTCCGGGGAGCTGTTTTTT. The variable domain in full, completed from reference TRBV11-3 and TRBJ2-2, reads EAGVVQSPRYKIIEKKQPVAFWCNPISGHNTLYWYLQNLGQGPELLIRYENEEAVDDSQLPKDRFSAERLKGVDSTLKIQPAELGDSAVYLCASSYLMSGELFFGEGSRLTVL.

On this clone: Distinct nucleotide sequences in the sample also encode this CDR3. This chain connects TRBV29-1 to TRBJ2-3, with 10 positions matching TRBD2. The ends lost 4 bases at V and 0 bases at J; junction bases unmatched: 13. CDR3 length equals 18 residues. Germline V CDR1 and CDR2: SQVTM, ANQGSEA. For the CDR3, the DNA is TGCAGCGTTGGAGGGGTGCTAGCGGGGGAAACTAGCACAGATACGCAGTATTTT. Translation gives CSVGGVLAGETSTDTQYF.

The chain employs TRBV5-1 and TRBJ1-2, with D possibly being TRBD1 (5 bases). Per germline, CDR1 SGHRS and CDR2 YFSETQ. Trimming took off 1 base at V and 8 bases at J, with 21 bases between the two ends. This CDR3 is 16 amino acids long. The CDR3 region has the DNA TGCGCCAGCAGCTTGTCCCCGGGGGGGAAGGGACCGGGCTACACCTTC. Its translation is CASSLSPGGKGPGYTF.

This sequence joins TRBV19 and TRBJ2-7; tentative D call: TRBD2 (5 bases). Trimming pared 4 bases from V and 5 bases from J, leaving 15 bases between. From germline, CDR1 is LNHDA and CDR2 SQIVND (reference sequence). The CDR3 contains 14 residues. As DNA, the CDR3 is TGTGCCAGTAGTAACGGACTGGGCCCACACGAGCAGTACTTC. Residues: CASSNGLGPHEQYF.

The chain combines TRBV5-4 with TRBJ1-5; D not resolved. The V end was cut by 4 bases, the J end by 4 bases, with 15 bases between. The CDR3 extends over 15 amino acids. Germline CDR1 SGHNT, CDR2 YYREEE (reference sequence). In DNA, the CDR3 is TGTGCCAGCAGCGCGGACGGAAGATCAAATCAGCCCCAGCATTTT. Residues: CASSADGRSNQPQHF.

This chain joins TRBV11-2 and TRBJ2-1; TRBD2 might be the D (5 bases). This CDR3 is built from 15 residues. From germline, CDR1 is SGHAT and CDR2 FQNNGV. V was trimmed by 2 bases and J by 1 base, leaving 9 bases between them. The CDR3 sequence: CASSLNGGSYNEQFF. The CDR3 bases are TGTGCCAGCAGCTTAAACGGCGGGTCCTACAATGAGCAGTTCTTC.

This clone occurred once. This chain joins TRBV5-1 and TRBJ2-7; weak D call: TRBD1 (6 bases). V was pared by 0 bases and J by 6 bases, with 16 bases between. The CDR3 covers 15 residues. CDR1 is SGHRS and CDR2 is YFSETQ in the germline V gene. The CDR3 DNA sequence: TGCGCCAGCAGCTTGGGCCCCGGGACAAGAGGCGAGCAGTACTTC. It translates to CASSLGPGTRGEQYF.

V and J are TRBV6-1 and TRBJ2-5; D gene uncertain. V lost 10 bases, J lost 4 bases, and 10 bases lay in between. This CDR3 spans 11 amino acids. CDR1 and CDR2 (germline): MNHNS, SASEGT. The CDR3, as DNA: TGTGCCACAAACCCTAGAGAGACCCAGTACTTC. Its translation: CATNPRETQYF.

This rearrangement joins TRBV10-3 to TRBJ2-1, with 9 bases matching TRBD1. The length of the CDR3 is 19 residues. Germline-derived CDR1 and CDR2 are ENHRY and SYGVKD. The J segment lost 2 bases and the V segment lost 4 bases, leaving 15 bases of the junction unmatched. CDR3 residues: CAISGWNSGQGSPYNEQFF. The CDR3, as DNA: TGTGCCATCAGTGGATGGAACAGCGGACAGGGGAGCCCCTACAATGAGCAGTTCTTC.

The chain has TRBV21-1 and TRBJ2-3; the table calls TRBD2, which could not be checked here. TRBV21-1 is a recognized pseudogene. The CDR3 length is 19 residues. The CDR3 bases are TGTGCCAGCAGCAAGGGGACTAGCGGACACCTATCTAGCACAGATACGCAGTATTTT. This encodes CASSKGTSGHLSSTDTQYF.

The chain joins TRBV6-1 to TRBJ1-2, with 7 bases lining up with TRBD1. Germline V gene sequence: CDR1 MNHNS, CDR2 SASEGT. The CDR3 is made up of 16 amino acids. Germline trimming cut 3 bases from V and 0 bases from J; bases unmatched to any gene: 7. The CDR3 bases are TGTGCCAGCAGTGACACCGGGACAGCTCCTAACTATGGCTACACCTTC. It specifies CASSDTGTAPNYGYTF.

The chain links TRBV2 to TRBJ1-2, with a tentative D call TRBD1 (5 bases). Germline V gives CDR1 SNHLY, CDR2 FYNNEI. This CDR3 spans 12 amino acids. V was clipped by 4 bases and J by 8 bases, with 11 bases between them. CDR3 sequence (DNA): TGTGCCAGCAGTGTCGGGGCTGGGGGCTACACCTTC. Its translation is CASSVGAGGYTF.

J is TRBJ2-2 and V is TRBV7-9; TRBD1 matches at 7 bases. Germline trimming cut 5 bases from V and 7 bases from J; bases unmatched to any gene: 13. Germline-derived CDR1 and CDR2 are SEHNR and FQNEAQ (reference sequence). The CDR3 contains 16 residues. DNA for the CDR3: TGTGCCAGCAGCATCCGGACAGGCACTCGGAACGGGGAGCTGTTTTTT. Translated, it gives CASSIRTGTRNGELFF.

The V gene is TRBV19, the J gene TRBJ2-3; 7 bases match TRBD2. V was pared by 11 bases and J by 2 bases, with 19 bases of the junction left unmatched. Germline V CDR1 and CDR2: LNHDA, SQIVND (reference sequence). The CDR3 spans 17 residues. The CDR3 here is CAVTGTKASLNTDTQYF. As DNA, the CDR3 is TGTGCCGTAACCGGGACTAAAGCCTCCTTAAACACAGATACGCAGTATTTT.

This clone was seen a handful of times. V is TRBV18 and J is TRBJ2-7; D possibly matches TRBD1 or TRBD2 (5 bases each). The CDR3 totals 16 residues. The V end lost 4 bases, the J end lost 7 bases, and 23 bases lay between the germline ends. CDR1 KGHSH and CDR2 LQKENI come from the germline V gene. The CDR3 spells CASSQEQGVYSLEQYF. The CDR3 bases are TGTGCCAGCTCACAGGAGCAGGGAGTGTACTCCTTGGAGCAGTACTTC.